This T cell receptor (beta chain) derives from a study of blood T cell repertoires in COVID-19. Study details: The United States, Italy and Spain were the sources of the acute and convalescent COVID-19 samples. PBMCs, B-cell-depleted T cells, or T cells were the source of the cDNA or gDNA that made up the material.

V was trimmed by 0 bases and J by 0 bases, leaving 8 bases between them. The CDR3 extends over 16 amino acids. Germline values: CDR1 MGHRA, CDR2 YSYEKL. Original processing methods: Reference gene primers were amplified, and this amplification served to estimate nucleated cell counts. Produced via immunoSEQ multiplex PCR; TCRdb's table is partial and in-frame only. The DNA gave D and trimming, while V, J and clone size come from that table. The sample includes approximately 90,000 clones, approximately 88% seen only once; the top ten take about 3.3%. This sequence originates from a woman aged 70-85 years with acute or convalescent COVID-19. This chain connects TRBV4-1 to TRBJ1-4; D possibly corresponds to TRBD1 (6 bases). The sequenced sample consisted of peripheral blood. CDR3 DNA sequence: TGCGCCAGCAGCCAAGAGGGGGCTGCAACTAATGAAAAACTGTTTTTT. Its protein product is CASSQEGAATNEKLFF.